Sequencing of this T cell receptor beta chain was carried out in a study of Tregs in tolerant kidney transplant recipients. Thawed PBMCs were FACS-sorted into unstimulated CD4+CD25+CD127- regulatory T cells, CD4+CD25- non-regulatory cells, CD4 and CD8 cells. General study points: Few patients were studied, so findings need validation in larger groups.

Data came from immunoSEQ multiplex PCR; TCRdb stores just in-frame clones and leaves some out. The sample has tens of thousands of clones; about 83% are singletons. V lost 2 bases to trimming and J lost 4 bases, with 8 bases between them. CDR3 length: 13 amino acids. Germline-derived CDR1 and CDR2 are SGHNT and YYREEE (reference sequence). In the case of this clone: Its antigen remains unidentified.

Material: CD4+ T cells from blood. This chain connects TRBV5-4 to TRBJ2-3, with D possibly matching TRBD1 (5 bases). This clonotype was obtained from a human donor in good health. Written as DNA, the CDR3 is TGTGCCAGCAGCTTCCTAGGGGCAGATACGCAGTATTTT. The encoded protein is CASSFLGADTQYF.